This T cell receptor (beta chain) appears in the sequencing data of a study of cytomegalovirus exposure and HLA in healthy donors (dated by TCRdb to the late 2010s). About the study as a whole: An earlier analysis of some 550 of the donors reported 250 to 300 Gb of sequence data and approximately 110 million unique TCR beta sequences from about 200 million T cells. A later analysis re-analyzed previously published TCR beta repertoires from 550 to 700 donors and added high-resolution HLA genotyping to study TCR occurrence patterns. A separate validation cohort of roughly 120 different subjects was used in addition to the approximately 610-subject first cohort. The aim of the study was to test whether cataloging public T cell receptors could identify signatures of past pathogen exposure. To predict cytomegalovirus infection status, the study brought together high-throughput TCR immunosequencing, statistical association of individual TCRs with disease status, and machine learning. An earlier analysis of 587 of the donors used high-throughput TCR beta sequencing to judge whether each TCR beta V gene segment behaved as functional or pseudogenic. HLA typing included class I and class II loci at four-digit resolution. A later genetic analysis took genome-wide SNP genotypes for about 65% of the 666 donors and used that subset as a discovery cohort. The study profiled the T cell repertoires of 500 to 800 subjects by immunosequencing and related them to cytomegalovirus serostatus. Roughly five DR-DQ haplotypes were treated as single units for association and clustering because of strong linkage in the cohort. Roughly 300 gigabases of sequencing data and approximately 93 million unique TCR sequences were included in an early release covering about 700 HLA-typed donors. Rather than drawing on any new phenotypic data, the later analysis identified candidate immune exposures from TCR beta sequences and the way those sequences occurred across donors. Of the 300 to 500 genotyped donors, over 80% were placed in the genetic ancestry cluster associated with self-reported Caucasian donors. Donor age, sex, ethnicity and CMV serostatus were compiled together with the repertoire data. Among 300 to 500 genotyped donors of the cohort, an average of around 240,000 unique TCR beta nucleotide sequences was sequenced per donor, of which about 20% were non-productive. The number of donors typed differed by locus, with about 620-630 for A, B, C, DRB1 and DQB1, roughly 520 for DQA1, about 610 for DPA1, and approximately 470 for DPB1. Every repertoire in the discovery cohort had been generated on one and the same sequencing platform. The paper as a whole reports these results and caveats: A further reported finding was that TCR beta sequences accurately predicted the HLA-A and HLA-B alleles for most subjects in the first cohort. In a later genetic analysis, a missense DCLRE1C variant was associated with V-gene and J-gene trimming of TCR beta chains, and the association was replicated in an independent cohort. A later analysis found that HLA-associated TCR beta chains were more clonally expanded and had lower generation probabilities than equally common non-associated chains. Correlated functional status among segregating V segments might be attributable to linkage disequilibrium, but an unknown experimental factor could not be ruled out. In a later genetic analysis, fewer N-insertions in productive TCRs were reported among donors in an Asian-associated ancestry cluster than the approximately 630-donor mean. The earlier analysis of 587 of the donors excluded roughly 17 rarely observed V segments, including chromosome 9 orphons, because counts were too low. Some IMGT-functional V segments, including TRBV6-2 and TRBV6-3, could not be distinguished by the 87-base-pair reads and were therefore excluded. In vitro tests confirmed that three of the cytomegalovirus-associated TCR beta chains recognize cytomegalovirus antigens. When HLA alleles, especially DR and DQ, strongly co-occurred, TCR associations were difficult to assign to individual alleles. According to a later analysis, most CMV-associated TCR beta chains appeared to be HLA-restricted, and the HLA associations seemed to be driven largely by CMV exposure. Presence/absence analyses assumed roughly uniform sequencing depth across donors, an assumption that may not hold. Several of the top co-occurrence clusters appeared to be linked to parvovirus B19, influenza, CMV and Epstein-Barr virus, according to a later analysis. Across donors, most TCR sequences were observed very rarely, whereas some public TCRs were present in many individuals. This cohort had only TCR beta chains sequenced, and the lack of alpha or paired-chain data limited which features could be detected. In an earlier analysis of more than 450 of the donors, most TCR beta V segments were observed in productive rearrangements about 90% or about 30% of the time, broadly matching IMGT annotations. A cluster of highly shared sequence variants was judged likely to be a technical artifact of the sequencing pipeline. It was suggested by the authors that the approach could potentially be generalized to other disease states and immunological phenotypes. In both the original and validation cohorts, the classifier was reported to diagnose cytomegalovirus status with high specificity and sensitivity. In a later analysis, over 15,000 TCR beta sequences were associated with specific HLA alleles at a false discovery rate of 0.05. According to a later analysis, TCR association rates differed among HLA loci, with DRB1 alleles showing the most associated TCRs and HLA-C alleles showing the fewest. The only immune exposure information available for the cohort was CMV serostatus. Because HLA typing was missing for some donors at each locus, association tests included only the typed subset. The study listed 150 to 200 TCR beta chains as associated with cytomegalovirus.

The cohort comprised 550 to 700 healthy bone marrow donors. At the time of sampling, every cohort member was nominally healthy, though immune exposures that went unrecorded were likely present. The donor was CMV seronegative and belonged to the group of 380 or so seronegative cohort members. A peripheral blood sample was collected from each donor, and TCR beta sequencing was performed on peripheral blood mononuclear cells. Genomic DNA was extracted from the blood cell samples with the Qiagen DNeasy Blood Extraction Kit. The library was prepared using the immunoSEQ multiplex PCR assay. For the multiplex PCR, a mixture combining 60 forward primers for TCR Vbeta segments and 13 reverse primers for TCR Jbeta segments was used. A multiplex PCR assay on genomic DNA amplified the CDR3 region of rearranged TCR beta genes. The Illumina HiSeq System was used to sequence the amplified TCR beta libraries as 87-base-pair reads. The authors' analysis ran thus. A later analysis counted about 76 million unique TCR beta chains across the 650 to 800 repertoires, and 10 million to 12 million of these chains were shared by at least two donors. Raw reads were error-corrected and collapsed into unique sequences with a nearest-neighbor algorithm that merged closely related sequences to remove PCR and sequencing errors. Alignment of CDR3 sequences to IMGT reference sequences was used to assign V, D and J gene segments. Each retained sequence needed at least a six-nucleotide match to both a V gene segment and a J gene segment. Rearrangements were classified as productive when the CDR3 lacked stop codons and remained in frame with V and J, and all other rearrangements were classified as non-productive. Following IMGT convention, CDR3 was defined as the stretch from the second conserved V-encoded cysteine up to the conserved J-encoded phenylalanine. In an earlier analysis of more than 550 of the donors, sequences lacking an unambiguous match to a single V gene segment were excluded. An earlier analysis of 500 to 600 of the donors classified V segments as functional when productive rearrangements were above 56.7% and as segregating when the standard deviation between donors was above 5%. To diagnose cytomegalovirus status from the catalog of TCR beta chain sequences, a statistical classification framework was built. In a later analysis, TCR nucleotide sequences were compared against IMGT/GENE-DB human TR gene sequences so that V and J genes could be assigned. Using the TCRdist pipeline, a later analysis assigned CDR3 sequences along with most-parsimonious VDJ recombination scenarios. In a later analysis, each TCR beta chain was defined by its CDR3 amino acid sequence together with its V-gene family, and reads without a unique V-gene family were excluded. To address suspected cross-contamination and a sequencing artifact, a later analysis removed a few hundred highly shared, low-generation-probability nucleotide sequences. In a later analysis, a clonal expansion index for each public chain was calculated from normalized within-repertoire ranks of inferred template counts. Generation probabilities in a later analysis came from a VDJ recombination model fitted to out-of-frame rearrangements, and those results were checked against IGoR. In a later analysis, TCR-TCR, TCR-HLA and TCR-CMV co-occurrence was scored with hypergeometric tests, and a repertoire-size bias correction was applied to TCR pairs. A later analysis estimated false discovery rates by permuting HLA or CMV assignments 20 times. A later analysis grouped co-occurring TCRs with DBSCAN, adding TCRdist sequence similarity when clustering within HLA-allele-positive subsets. Repertoires with fewer than 30,000 or more than 120,000 public chains were left out of co-occurrence clustering, as were several repertoires with anomalous nucleotide sharing. TCRdb's version of the immuneACCESS table is confined to in-frame rearrangements and falls short of the full clone set. An unresolved V gene accounts for under half of the shortfall where checked; the remainder is of unknown origin. The V and J calls and clone size come from that table; D and trimming were worked out from the DNA. Recorded for this sample are fewer than 150,000 clones; approximately 15% of them occurred a single time. About 1.9% of the sample is in the top ten clones.

From cysteine to phenylalanine, the CDR3 is 12 amino acids long. Only the CDR3 region is kept as DNA, spanning 36 bases read in frame from base 1. The germline V gene (reference sequence) supplies CDR1 SSHAT and CDR2 FNYEAQ. V was cut back by 5 bases and J by 5 bases, leaving a gap of 9 bases between them. This clone was seen more than once but under ten times. There is no known antigen for this receptor. Per-base qualities were not stored, and no clone one base away is much larger. The chain links TRBV7-7 with TRBJ2-5; the D gene remains uncertain. This receptor was taken from a woman aged 18-29 years in good health and CMV-seronegative. Sample: PBMCs. The DNA sequence follows: TGTGCCAGCAGCCAAACGGGTGAGACCCAGTACTTC. Its protein reads: CASSQTGETQYF.